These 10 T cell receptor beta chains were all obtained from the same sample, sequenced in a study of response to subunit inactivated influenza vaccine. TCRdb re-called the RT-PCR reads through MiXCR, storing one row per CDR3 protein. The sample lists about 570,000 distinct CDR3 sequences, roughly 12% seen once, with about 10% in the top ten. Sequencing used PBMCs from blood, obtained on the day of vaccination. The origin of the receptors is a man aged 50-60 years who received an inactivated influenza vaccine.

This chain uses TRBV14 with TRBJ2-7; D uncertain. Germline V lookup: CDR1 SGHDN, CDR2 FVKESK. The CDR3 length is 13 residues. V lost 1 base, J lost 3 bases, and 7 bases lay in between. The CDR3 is CASSQVFSYEQYF. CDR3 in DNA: TGTGCCAGCAGCCAAGTATTCAGCTACGAGCAGTACTTC.

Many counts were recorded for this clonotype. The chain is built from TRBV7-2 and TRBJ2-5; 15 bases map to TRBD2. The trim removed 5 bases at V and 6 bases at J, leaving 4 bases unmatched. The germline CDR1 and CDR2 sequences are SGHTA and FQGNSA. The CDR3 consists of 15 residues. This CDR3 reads CASSTGLAGGKTQYF. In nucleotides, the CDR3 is TGTGCCAGCAGCACGGGACTAGCGGGGGGAAAGACCCAGTACTTC.

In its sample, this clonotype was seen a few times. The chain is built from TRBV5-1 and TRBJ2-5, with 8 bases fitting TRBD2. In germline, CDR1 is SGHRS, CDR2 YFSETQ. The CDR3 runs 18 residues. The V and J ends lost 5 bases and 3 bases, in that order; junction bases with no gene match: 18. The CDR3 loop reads CASSWWSGGPTVKETQYF. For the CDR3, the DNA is TGCGCCAGCAGTTGGTGGTCGGGGGGGCCTACTGTAAAAGAGACCCAGTACTTC.

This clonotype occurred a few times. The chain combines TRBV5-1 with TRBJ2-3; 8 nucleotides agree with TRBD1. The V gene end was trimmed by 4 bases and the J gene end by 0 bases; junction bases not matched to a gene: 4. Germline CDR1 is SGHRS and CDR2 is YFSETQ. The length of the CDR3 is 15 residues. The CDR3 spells CASSRTGSSTDTQYF. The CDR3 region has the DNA TGCGCCAGCAGCCGGACAGGGAGCAGCACAGATACGCAGTATTTT.

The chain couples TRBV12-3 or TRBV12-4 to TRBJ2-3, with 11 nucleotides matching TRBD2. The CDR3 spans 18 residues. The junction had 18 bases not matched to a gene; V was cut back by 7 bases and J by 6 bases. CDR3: CASTPGGTSGGKWDTQYF. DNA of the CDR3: TGTGCCAGCACCCCGGGGGGAACTAGCGGGGGAAAATGGGATACGCAGTATTTT.

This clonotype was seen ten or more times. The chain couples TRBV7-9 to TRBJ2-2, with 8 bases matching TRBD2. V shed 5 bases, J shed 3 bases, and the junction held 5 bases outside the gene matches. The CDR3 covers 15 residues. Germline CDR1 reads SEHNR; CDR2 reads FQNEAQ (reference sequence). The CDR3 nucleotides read TGTGCCAGCAGCCTTAGCGGGATAGACACCGGGGAGCTGTTTTTT. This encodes CASSLSGIDTGELFF.

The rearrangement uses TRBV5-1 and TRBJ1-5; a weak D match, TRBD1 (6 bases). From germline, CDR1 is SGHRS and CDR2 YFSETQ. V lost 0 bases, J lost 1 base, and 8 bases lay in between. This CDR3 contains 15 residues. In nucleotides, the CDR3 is TGCGCCAGCAGCTTGGTGGGGGCCAGCAATCAGCCCCAGCATTTT. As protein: CASSLVGASNQPQHF.

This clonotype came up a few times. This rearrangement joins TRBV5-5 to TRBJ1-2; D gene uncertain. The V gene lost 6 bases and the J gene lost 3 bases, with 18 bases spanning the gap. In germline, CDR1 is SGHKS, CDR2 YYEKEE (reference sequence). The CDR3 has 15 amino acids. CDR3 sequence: CASTSYPRLDYGYTF. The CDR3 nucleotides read TGTGCCAGCACCTCCTATCCCCGGCTTGACTATGGCTACACCTTC.

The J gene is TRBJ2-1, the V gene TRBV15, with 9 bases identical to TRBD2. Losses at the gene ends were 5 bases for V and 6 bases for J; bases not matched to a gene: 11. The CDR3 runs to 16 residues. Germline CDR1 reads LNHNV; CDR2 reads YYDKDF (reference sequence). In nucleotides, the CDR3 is TGTGCCACCAGCGATCGGGCTAGCGGGACCCTCAATGAGCAGTTCTTC. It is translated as CATSDRASGTLNEQFF.

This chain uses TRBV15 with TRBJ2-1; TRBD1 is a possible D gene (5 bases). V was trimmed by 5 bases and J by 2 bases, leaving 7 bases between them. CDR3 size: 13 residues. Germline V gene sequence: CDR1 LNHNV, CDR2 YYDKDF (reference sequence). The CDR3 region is CATSGQTYNEQFF. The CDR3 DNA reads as TGTGCCACCAGCGGACAAACCTACAATGAGCAGTTCTTC. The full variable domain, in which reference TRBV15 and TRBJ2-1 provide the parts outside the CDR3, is DAMVIQNPRYQVTQFGKPVTLSCSQTLNHNVMYWYQQKSSQAPKLLFHYYDKDFNNEADTPDNFQSRRPNTSFCFLDIRSPGLGDTAMYLCATSGQTYNEQFFGPGTRLTVL.